The rows below give T cell receptor beta chains drawn from one sample of a study of technical replicates of blood from a few donors. Data came from immunoSEQ multiplex PCR; TCRdb stores just in-frame clones and leaves some out. The sample holds 70,000 or so clones, over 80% seen once. The sample was PBMCs. The receptors originated from a human donor in good health. Some clones in this sample may be carry-over from other donors' samples. The CDR3 runs from the conserved cysteine through the conserved F or W. A D gene is named only where the DNA matches it firmly. For some rows the clone size is stated as once, few or many, or as a class when expanded; others skip it.

v_gene	j_gene	abundance	d_gene	CDR3nt	CDR3aa
TRBV7-2	TRBJ2-3	-	-	TGTGCCAGCAGCAACCCGTTAGTCATTAATACGCAGTATTTT	CASSNPLVINTQYF
TRBV5-1	TRBJ2-3	-	-	TGCGCCAGCAGCTTGGGCCCCTTACTGGCAGATACGCAGTATTTT	CASSLGPLLADTQYF
TRBV5-1	TRBJ2-7	-	TRBD1	TGCGCCAGCAGCTTAGCTACAGGGGAGTTCTACGAGCAGTACTTC	CASSLATGEFYEQYF
TRBV9	TRBJ2-7	-	-	TGTGCCAGCAGCGTAGAAGAGCTAGCTCAAGAGCAGTACTTC	CASSVEELAQEQYF
TRBV7-2	TRBJ1-2	few	TRBD1	TGTGCCAGCAGCTCGAGGACAGGGGACTATGGCTACACCTTC	CASSSRTGDYGYTF
TRBV7-2	TRBJ2-1	-	-	TGTGCCAGCAGCTCGACTAGTAACTACAATGAGCAGTTCTTC	CASSSTSNYNEQFF
TRBV21-1	TRBJ2-5	-	-	TGTGCCAGCAGCAGTTTGACAGGGGGCGTTTGGGAGACCCAGTACTTC	CASSSLTGGVWETQYF
TRBV6-6	TRBJ1-2	-	-	TGTGCCGCGTTCGGGGGGAGCGGCTACACCTTC	CAAFGGSGYTF
TRBV5-1	TRBJ2-7	-	-	TGCGCCAGCAGCGCCTGGACAAAACTTAGCTACGAGCAGTACTTC	CASSAWTKLSYEQYF
TRBV9	TRBJ2-1	-	TRBD2	TGTGCCAGCAGCCCTGGGCCCACGACTAGCGGGGGTTTTGAGCAGTTCTTC	CASSPGPTTSGGFEQFF
TRBV7-3	TRBJ1-2	-	-	TGTGCCAGCAGCTGGAGGGGATCTGGCGGCTACACCTTC	CASSWRGSGGYTF
TRBV2	TRBJ1-1	few	TRBD1	TGTGCCAGCAGTGCTGAACAGGGGTTGGGCACTGAAGCTTTCTTT	CASSAEQGLGTEAFF
TRBV25-1	TRBJ1-6	few	TRBD1	TGTGCCAGCACCTCAGATGGACAGGGCCTAAATTCACCCCTCCACTTT	CASTSDGQGLNSPLHF
TRBV5-1	TRBJ2-7	-	-	TGCGCCAGCAGCTTTGCACCTATCGGGGGGCAAACCATAGCAAACTCCTACGAGCAGTACTTC	CASSFAPIGGQTIANSYEQYF
TRBV4-1	TRBJ2-2	-	TRBD2	TGCGCCAGCAGCCAAGGCCCTCCTGGACTAGCTTTCACCGGGGAGCTGTTTTTT	CASSQGPPGLAFTGELFF
TRBV29-1	TRBJ1-2	-	-	TGCAGCGTAGATACAGGGAGACGTGGCTACACCTTC	CSVDTGRRGYTF
TRBV7-2	TRBJ1-1	-	-	TGTGCCAGCTCTGGGGGGGGGAACACTGAAGCTTTCTTT	CASSGGGNTEAFF
TRBV19	TRBJ1-4	few	-	TGTGCCAGTAGCCCCGGGACAATGCCTGAAAAACTGTTTTTT	CASSPGTMPEKLFF
TRBV19	TRBJ1-5	once	-	TGTGCCAGTAGTATCCCCTGGGGGCAGGGCTATCAGCCCCAGCATTTT	CASSIPWGQGYQPQHF
TRBV18	TRBJ2-7	-	TRBD2	TGTGCCAGCTCACCAACTAGCGGGAAGAGTCAGCAGTACTTC	CASSPTSGKSQQYF
TRBV7-8	TRBJ1-1	-	TRBD1	TGTGCCAGCAGCTTAGGGAGTACAGGGGACACTGAAGCTTTCTTT	CASSLGSTGDTEAFF
TRBV9	TRBJ2-5	-	TRBD1	TGTGCCAGCAGCGTAGAAGGGACAGGGCAGACCCAGTACTTC	CASSVEGTGQTQYF
TRBV5-1	TRBJ2-1	-	-	TGCGCCAGCACCTATGGGGGGAACTCCTACAATGAGCAGTTCTTC	CASTYGGNSYNEQFF
TRBV19	TRBJ1-4	-	TRBD1	TGTGCCAGTAGTCGCGAGACAGGGGTTCATGAAAAACTGTTTTTT	CASSRETGVHEKLFF
TRBV6-5	TRBJ2-7	-	-	TGTGCCAGCAGTTTTTTCCGCTCCTACGAGCAGTACTTC	CASSFFRSYEQYF
TRBV5-4	TRBJ1-4	-	TRBD1	TGTGCCAGCAGCATAGGACAGGGGGGACAGTATGAAAAACTGTTTTTT	CASSIGQGGQYEKLFF
TRBV5-4	TRBJ1-2	-	TRBD1	TGTGCCAGCACTATTGGAACAGGGGGCGTCTATGGCTACACCTTC	CASTIGTGGVYGYTF
TRBV5-4	TRBJ2-1	-	TRBD2	TGTGCCAGCAGCCGAGCGGGAGTAAATGAGCAGTTCTTC	CASSRAGVNEQFF
TRBV7-9	TRBJ2-5	once	-	TGTGCCAGCCCCAGAGGATGGAACCCAGAGACCCAGTACTTC	CASPRGWNPETQYF
TRBV7-9	TRBJ1-1	-	-	TGTGCCAGCAGCTTGGGAGGGATGACTGAAGCTTTCTTT	CASSLGGMTEAFF
TRBV7-9	TRBJ2-1	-	TRBD2	TGTGCCAGCAGCTGGGTGGCGGGGGGGTACAGTGAGCAGTTCTTC	CASSWVAGGYSEQFF
TRBV4-3	TRBJ1-2	-	TRBD1	TGCGCCAGCAGCCGTCGGACAGGGGGTTTCTATGGCTACACCTTC	CASSRRTGGFYGYTF
TRBV6-1	TRBJ2-7	-	TRBD1	TGTGCCAGCAGAGCCGGGACAGGGTACTACGAGCAGTACTTC	CASRAGTGYYEQYF
TRBV9	TRBJ2-1	-	TRBD1	TGTGCCAGCAGCACGAGACAGGGGGGCTCCTACAATGAGCAGTTCTTC	CASSTRQGGSYNEQFF
TRBV4-1	TRBJ2-7	-	TRBD1	TGCGCCAGCAGCCAAGATGCCGGGACAGACTACGAGCAGTACTTC	CASSQDAGTDYEQYF
TRBV5-4	TRBJ1-1	-	TRBD1	TGTGCCAGCAGCCCCGGGACAGGGACCGCCACTGAAGCTTTCTTT	CASSPGTGTATEAFF
TRBV27	TRBJ1-2	-	TRBD1	TGTGCCAGCAGCGGCCAGGGGACAGGGACGCGGGGCTACACCTTC	CASSGQGTGTRGYTF
TRBV6-1	TRBJ2-1	-	TRBD2	TGTGCCAGCAGTCCACTAGCGGGAGTCAACAATGAGCAGTTCTTC	CASSPLAGVNNEQFF
TRBV5-8	TRBJ2-7	-	-	TGTGCCAGCAGCTTAAACAGGTACTACGAGCAGTACTTC	CASSLNRYYEQYF
TRBV11-3	TRBJ2-2	-	TRBD1	TGTGCCAGCAGCTCACAGGGGACGGGCACCGGGGAGCTGTTTTTT	CASSSQGTGTGELFF
TRBV5-1	TRBJ2-2	-	TRBD2	TGCGCCAGCAGCTTGGCTCCTAGCGGGAGGAGGAACACCGGGGAGCTGTTTTTT	CASSLAPSGRRNTGELFF
TRBV10-3	TRBJ1-1	-	-	TGTGCCATCAGTGAGTTAGGGGACACTGAAGCTTTCTTT	CAISELGDTEAFF
TRBV27	TRBJ2-7	-	-	TGTGCCAGCAGTTTTCGAGGCGCCGAGCAGTACTTC	CASSFRGAEQYF